This T cell receptor beta chain appears in the sequencing data of a study of T cell responses to AZD1222 COVID-19 vaccine. Notes on this clone: The antigen remains undetermined. A read error may produce the germline difference seen at one junction end.

The table came from immunoSEQ multiplex PCR; TCRdb's copy has only in-frame clones and leaves some out. The sample contains 150,000 to 200,000 clones, over 80% of which appear only once. CDR1 and CDR2 from the germline V gene are SGHDN and FVKESK. The CDR3 sequence is 15 residues long. General study results and limits: Baseline seropositivity occurred in only a handful of AZD1222 recipients.

The origin of this receptor is an adult in good health. The sequencing here drew on peripheral blood, taken on day 0 of AZD1222 vaccination. This rearrangement joins TRBV14 to TRBJ2-5, with 11 bases matching TRBD2. CDR3 nucleotide sequence: TGTGCCAGCAGTCAAGCTAGCGGGAGGACATTCAACCAGTACTTC. Amino acids: CASSQASGRTFNQYF.